Sequencing of this T cell receptor beta chain was carried out in a study of blood T cell repertoires in COVID-19. Study context: Sources were T cells, B-cell-depleted T cells, or PBMCs; the material itself was cDNA or gDNA.

Some clones are missing from TCRdb's copy, which holds only in-frame ones; the method was immunoSEQ multiplex PCR. The sample records 250,000 or so clones, under 90% being singletons. Trimming stripped 5 bases from V and 3 bases from J, with 8 bases between. This CDR3 region has 13 residues. In germline, CDR1 is SGHTA, CDR2 FQGNSA. The sample consisted of peripheral blood. The clonotype was recovered from a woman between 35 and 50 years old who had recovered from COVID-19. This sequence joins TRBV7-2 and TRBJ2-1, with D unresolved. CDR3 region: CASSELDYNEQFF. DNA of the CDR3: TGTGCCAGCAGCGAGTTAGACTACAATGAGCAGTTCTTC.